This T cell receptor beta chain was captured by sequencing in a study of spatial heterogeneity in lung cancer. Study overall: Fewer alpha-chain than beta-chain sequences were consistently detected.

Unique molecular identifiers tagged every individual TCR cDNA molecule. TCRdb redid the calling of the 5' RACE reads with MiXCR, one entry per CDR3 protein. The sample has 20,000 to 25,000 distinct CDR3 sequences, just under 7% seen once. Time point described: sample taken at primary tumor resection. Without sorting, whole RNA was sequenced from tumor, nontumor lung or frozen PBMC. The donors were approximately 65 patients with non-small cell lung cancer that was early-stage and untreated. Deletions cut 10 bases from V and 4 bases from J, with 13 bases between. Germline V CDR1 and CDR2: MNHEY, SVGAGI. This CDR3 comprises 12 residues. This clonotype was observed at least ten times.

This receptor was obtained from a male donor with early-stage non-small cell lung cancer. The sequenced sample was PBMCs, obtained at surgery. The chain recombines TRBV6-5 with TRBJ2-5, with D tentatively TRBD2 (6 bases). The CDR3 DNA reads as TGTGCCACCGTGGGGGGAGGAGAGACCCAGTACTTC. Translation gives CATVGGGETQYF.